This entry lists 24 T cell receptor beta chains sequenced from one sample in a study of T cell repertoires in cytomegalovirus infection. TCRdb re-called the reads with MiXCR, one entry per CDR3 protein. The sample consists of 600,000 to 700,000 distinct CDR3 sequences, around 31% of them appearing once. Antigens for these TCRs are unknown. The specimen comprised cultured PBMCs, sampled from culture after CMV antigen stimulation. The receptor set was obtained from a human donor in good health (CMV status not recorded). Some clones in this sample may be carry-over from other donors' samples.

The chain is built from TRBV7-9 and TRBJ2-3; D is perhaps TRBD1 (5 bases). Germline lookup yields CDR1 SEHNR and CDR2 FQNEAQ (reference sequence). The V end lost 2 bases, the J end lost 3 bases, and 12 bases lay between the germline ends. This CDR3 comprises 15 residues. CDR3 region: CASSLTRAETDTQYF. The CDR3 nucleotides read TGTGCCAGCAGCTTAACCAGGGCAGAAACAGATACGCAGTATTTT. Filled out from reference TRBV7-9 and TRBJ2-3, the complete variable domain reads DTGVSQNPRHKITKRGQNVTFRCDPISEHNRLYWYRQTLGQGPEFLTYFQNEAQLEKSRLLSDRFSAERPKGSFSTLEIQRTEQGDSAMYLCASSLTRAETDTQYFGPGTRLTVL.

This clonotype was seen at least ten times. The V gene is TRBV6-1, the J gene TRBJ2-7; D is undetermined. In germline, CDR1 is MNHNS, CDR2 SASEGT. The CDR3 is 12 amino acids. The V gene lost 5 bases and the J gene lost 6 bases, with 11 bases spanning the gap. The CDR3 DNA sequence: TGTGCCAGCAGTCCCTTCTCCGTCGAGCAGTACTTC. This encodes CASSPFSVEQYF.

V and J are TRBV7-8 and TRBJ2-1, with 9 bases matching TRBD1. Germline CDR1 reads SGHVS; CDR2 reads FQNEAQ. J lost 8 bases, V lost 5 bases, and 13 bases had no gene match. The CDR3 is made up of 16 amino acids. Here the CDR3 DNA reads TGTGCCAGCAGCCGGAGATCTAGGACAGGGGTGGATGAGCAGTTCTTC. Amino acid sequence: CASSRRSRTGVDEQFF. The whole variable domain, remainder taken from reference TRBV7-8 and TRBJ2-1, is GAGVSQSPRYKVAKRGQDVALRCDPISGHVSLFWYQQALGQGPEFLTYFQNEAQLDKSGLPSDRFFAERPEGSVSTLKIQRTQQEDSAVYLCASSRRSRTGVDEQFFGPGTRLTVL.

This clonotype was found once. J is TRBJ2-7 and V is TRBV7-2; 12 bases agree with TRBD1. CDR3 length equals 16 residues. Losses at the gene ends were 6 bases for V and 6 bases for J; bases not matched to a gene: 12. Germline V gene sequence: CDR1 SGHTA, CDR2 FQGNSA. CDR3 amino acids: CTSSFKTGTGGVEQYF. DNA for the CDR3: TGTACCAGCAGTTTTAAAACCGGGACAGGGGGCGTCGAGCAGTACTTC.

This clonotype was recorded a few times. The genes are TRBV7-2 and TRBJ2-3, with 11 bases matching TRBD2. The germline CDR1 and CDR2 sequences are SGHTA and FQGNSA. J was trimmed by 5 bases and V by 5 bases; bases with no gene match: 3. The CDR3 totals 14 residues. Here the CDR3 reads CASSLTSGIDTQYF. In nucleotides, the CDR3 is TGTGCCAGCAGCCTGACTAGCGGGATAGATACGCAGTATTTT.

This clonotype was observed a few times. The V call is TRBV20-1, the J call TRBJ1-1; a possible D gene is TRBD1 (5 bases). V lost 6 bases, J lost 4 bases, and 18 bases lay in between. From germline, CDR1 is DFQATT and CDR2 SNEGSKA (reference sequence). The CDR3 loop spans 14 amino acids. The CDR3 spells CSAQNGGEGTEAFF. In DNA form, the CDR3 reads TGCAGTGCCCAAAACGGAGGGGAGGGCACTGAAGCTTTCTTT.

The rearrangement uses TRBV6-6 and TRBJ2-7; tentatively, D is TRBD1 or TRBD2 (6 bases each). CDR3 size: 13 residues. CDR1 is MNHNY and CDR2 is SVGAGI in the germline V gene (reference sequence). The germline V and J ends were trimmed by 8 bases and 1 base, with 12 bases remaining between them. The CDR3 DNA is TGTGCCAGCGAAAGGGGGGCGTCCTACGAGCAGTACTTC. This sequence encodes CASERGASYEQYF.

This clonotype was recorded a few times. The chain joins TRBV7-2 to TRBJ2-2; D unclear. The CDR3 consists of 14 residues. Germline-derived CDR1 and CDR2 are SGHTA and FQGNSA. V lost 6 bases, J lost 4 bases, and 12 bases lay in between. The CDR3 DNA reads TGTGCCAGCAGGAGGCAGGCTCTCACCGGGGAGCTGTTTTTT. Translation gives CASRRQALTGELFF.

The chain carries TRBV15 and TRBJ1-2, with D hard to call. Germline CDR1 is LNHNV and CDR2 is YYDKDF (reference sequence). Trimming left V 3 bases short and J 4 bases short, with 9 bases between. The CDR3 sequence is 13 residues long. CDR3: CATSRDYLYGYTF. CDR3 in DNA: TGTGCCACCAGCAGGGACTACCTCTATGGCTACACCTTC.

A single count supports this clonotype. The chain links TRBV6-5 to TRBJ2-3; no definite D call. Germline-derived CDR1 and CDR2 are MNHEY and SVGAGI. V lost 4 bases to trimming and J lost 3 bases, with 17 bases between them. CDR3 length: 16 residues. The CDR3 coding sequence is TGTGCCAGCAGTTTCTCGGTATTGAGGCCGACAGATACGCAGTATTTT. Its translation: CASSFSVLRPTDTQYF.

The chain employs TRBV4-1 and TRBJ1-4; no clear D. CDR3 length equals 15 residues. Germline CDR1 MGHRA, CDR2 YSYEKL. Trimming stripped 3 bases from V and 4 bases from J, with 12 bases between. The CDR3 loop is CASSHLALYNEKLFF. CDR3 nucleotide sequence: TGCGCCAGCAGCCATTTGGCCCTGTATAATGAAAAACTGTTTTTT.

The sample holds a few counts of this clonotype. The chain employs TRBV9 and TRBJ2-1, with unresolved D. Per the germline V gene, CDR1 is SGDLS and CDR2 is YYNGEE. The CDR3 sequence is 16 residues long. Between the trimmed V and J ends, which lost 3 bases and 4 bases, there was a span of 17 bases. The CDR3 DNA reads as TGTGCCAGCAGCGCACGATCCGGCAGGCAGTACAATGAGCAGTTCTTC. Its protein product is CASSARSGRQYNEQFF.

J is TRBJ2-7 and V is TRBV4-3, with D possibly TRBD1 on 6 matching bases. The CDR3 contains 15 residues. Germline V gene lookup returns CDR1 LGHNA and CDR2 YSLEER. V dropped 0 bases and J dropped 7 bases, with 16 bases sitting between them. The CDR3 region has the DNA TGCGCCAGCAGCCAAGACTCGGGGACACTTCGGGAGCAGTACTTC. Its protein product is CASSQDSGTLREQYF.

This clonotype was observed many times. Here the CDR3 DNA reads TGTGCCAGCAGCCCAATTGCGGGGGTGGAGACCCAGTACTTC. It yields the protein CASSPIAGVETQYF. This chain links TRBV7-2 with TRBJ2-5, with TRBD2 identical over 7 bases. Germline loops: CDR1 SGHTA, CDR2 FQGNSA. The CDR3 totals 14 residues. Trimming cost V 5 bases and J 5 bases; bases outside gene matches: 8.

The chain couples TRBV6-8 to TRBJ1-4; D is uncertain. Trimming removed 6 bases at V and 8 bases at J, with 22 bases between. The CDR3 length is 16 residues. Germline V gene sequence: CDR1 MNHGY, CDR2 SAAAGT. CDR3 amino acids: CASRHLKGSSLEKLFF. The CDR3 nucleotides are TGTGCCAGCAGACACCTAAAAGGGTCCTCATTGGAAAAACTGTTTTTT.

This clonotype was detected a few times. V usage is TRBV25-1 and J usage is TRBJ1-4; TRBD1 is a possible D gene (5 bases). V lost 3 bases and J lost 7, with 15 bases in between. From germline, CDR1 is MGHDK and CDR2 SYGVNS. CDR3 length: 15 residues. CDR3 coding DNA: TGTGCCAGCAGTGATCCGGGGCGCGGTAGTGAAAAACTGTTTTTT. Protein sequence: CASSDPGRGSEKLFF. Looking up the rest from reference TRBV25-1 and TRBJ1-4 gives the full variable domain: EADIYQTPRYLVIGTGKKITLECSQTMGHDKMYWYQQDPGMELHLIHYSYGVNSTEKGDLSSESTVSRIRTEHFPLTLESARPSHTSQYLCASSDPGRGSEKLFFGSGTQLSVL.

V usage is TRBV6-1 and J usage is TRBJ2-7; 13 bases fit TRBD2. V was clipped by 5 bases and J by 5 bases; unmatched bases: 9. The CDR3 covers 16 residues. Germline CDR1 and CDR2: MNHNS and SASEGT. The CDR3 is CASSPYGLAGDHEQYF. In DNA, the CDR3 is TGTGCCAGCAGTCCCTATGGACTAGCGGGAGATCACGAGCAGTACTTC.

The chain links TRBV29-1 to TRBJ2-3; TRBD2 agrees at 14 bases. Germline loops: CDR1 SQVTM, CDR2 ANQGSEA. This CDR3 is 16 amino acids long. After removal of 6 bases from V and 6 bases from J, the junction contained 11 bases not matched to a gene. CDR3 protein: CSVDSTSGGAGDTQYF. The CDR3 nucleotides are TGCAGCGTGGACTCGACTAGCGGGGGGGCCGGGGATACGCAGTATTTT.

V usage is TRBV6-2 or TRBV6-3 and J usage is TRBJ2-2, with TRBD2 matching 16 bases. With V trimmed by 5 bases and J by 4 bases, 4 bases remained unmatched. Germline V gene lookup returns CDR1 MNHEY and CDR2 SVGEGT. The CDR3 is 17 amino acids. CDR3: CASSKGLAGGLTGELFF. The CDR3 coding sequence is TGTGCCAGCAGTAAGGGACTAGCGGGAGGGCTCACCGGGGAGCTGTTTTTT.

This rearrangement joins TRBV6-6 to TRBJ2-2; possibly TRBD2 for D (6 bases). V was pared by 2 bases and J by 5 bases, with 15 bases between. The CDR3 is 16 amino acids. CDR1 is MNHNY, CDR2 SVGAGI, per germline (reference sequence). The CDR3: CASSYPGTSGTGELFF. Written as DNA, the CDR3 is TGTGCCAGCAGTTACCCAGGGACTTCGGGGACCGGGGAGCTGTTTTTT.

Ten or more counts support this clonotype. The chain carries TRBV7-2 and TRBJ2-1, with TRBD2 matching 12 bases. This CDR3 comprises 14 residues. Germline values: CDR1 SGHTA, CDR2 FQGNSA. Unmatched junction bases numbered 1, after V lost 1 base and J lost 9 bases. CDR3 loop: CASSLEGLAGEQFF. The DNA for the CDR3 is TGTGCCAGCAGCTTAGAGGGACTAGCGGGTGAGCAGTTCTTC. The entire variable domain, with the rest obtained from reference TRBV7-2 and TRBJ2-1, is as follows: GAGVSQSPSNKVTEKGKDVELRCDPISGHTALYWYRQSLGQGLEFLIYFQGNSAPDKSGLPSDRFSAERTGGSVSTLTIQRTQQEDSAVYLCASSLEGLAGEQFFGPGTRLTVL.

CDR3 DNA sequence: TGTGCCAGCAGCGCCCCAAGACAGGGGGCTGAGCAGTTCTTC. Protein sequence: CASSAPRQGAEQFF. The chain combines TRBV28 with TRBJ2-1; 10 bases fit TRBD1. The J segment lost 9 bases and the V segment lost 6 bases, leaving 8 bases of the junction unmatched. Germline V CDR1 and CDR2: MDHEN, SYDVKM. CDR3 length equals 14 residues.

This clonotype was seen a handful of times. The chain uses TRBV6-1 and TRBJ2-3; no clear D. V lost 7 bases, J lost 6 bases, and 11 bases lay in between. The CDR3 extends over 12 amino acids. The germline V gene encodes CDR1 MNHNS and CDR2 SASEGT. The chain's CDR3 is CASNLEADTQYF. The CDR3, as DNA: TGTGCCAGCAACCTCGAAGCGGATACGCAGTATTTT.

This clonotype was observed a few times. J is TRBJ2-5 and V is TRBV7-9; TRBD1 matches at 10 bases. The CDR3 totals 16 residues. The V gene end was trimmed by 4 bases and the J gene end by 2 bases; junction bases not matched to a gene: 7. Germline assignment: CDR1 SEHNR and CDR2 FQNEAQ (reference sequence). CDR3 sequence (DNA): TGTGCCAGCAGCTCCCTCGGACAGGGGGGGCAAGAGACCCAGTACTTC. Translating it yields CASSSLGQGGQETQYF.